This T cell receptor (beta chain) was profiled in a study of glioma-infiltrating T cells after dendritic cell vaccination. Sequencing was performed with immunoSEQ multiplex PCR; in TCRdb, only in-frame clones are kept and a portion is missing. This table has around 87,000 clones, roughly four fifths appearing once. Described time point: after dendritic cell vaccination, including at tumor progression/relapse. The CDR3 consists of 14 residues. V lost 4 bases, J lost 4 bases, and 10 bases lay in between. Germline CDR1 LNHDA, CDR2 SQIVND (reference sequence). V is TRBV19 and J is TRBJ1-4; possible D gene TRBD1, 6 bases. The source material was blood, sampled after dendritic cell vaccination. This receptor was taken from a human donor with glioblastoma. CDR3 nucleotides: TGTGCCAGTAGTAAACAGGGTTATAATGAAAAACTGTTTTTT. It is translated as CASSKQGYNEKLFF.